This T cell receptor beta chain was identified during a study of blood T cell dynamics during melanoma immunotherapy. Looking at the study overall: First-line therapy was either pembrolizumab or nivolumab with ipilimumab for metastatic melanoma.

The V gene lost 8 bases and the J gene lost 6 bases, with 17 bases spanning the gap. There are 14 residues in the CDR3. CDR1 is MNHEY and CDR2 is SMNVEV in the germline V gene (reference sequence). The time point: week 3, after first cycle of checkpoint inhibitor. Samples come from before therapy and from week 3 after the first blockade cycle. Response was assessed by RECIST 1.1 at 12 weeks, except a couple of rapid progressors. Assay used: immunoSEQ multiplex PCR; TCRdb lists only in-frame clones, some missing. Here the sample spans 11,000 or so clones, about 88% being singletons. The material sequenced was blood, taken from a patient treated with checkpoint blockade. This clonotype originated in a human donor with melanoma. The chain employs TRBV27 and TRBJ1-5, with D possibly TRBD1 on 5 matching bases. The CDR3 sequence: CASRRGGSSQPQHF. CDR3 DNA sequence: TGTGCCAGCCGCCGGGGGGGTTCCAGTCAGCCCCAGCATTTT.